This TCR beta chain was observed in a study of beta chain features in type 1 diabetes. By way of CD45RO/CCR7/CD25/CD127/CD95/CD27, the CD4+ regulatory, stem cell-like memory, central memory and naive cells were sorted. Populations obtained by sorting all exceeded 95% purity. Study results and caveats: Patients showed naive, central memory and Treg TCRB repertoires that appeared more similar than those of healthy donors.

This CDR3 contains 13 residues. CDR1 SQVTM and CDR2 ANQGSEA come from the germline V gene. This clone was detected only a few times. The antigen remains unidentified. Investigators reverse transcribed all isolated RNA, so they sequenced expressed TCRB transcripts. Assay: immunoSEQ multiplex PCR; the TCRdb copy retains only in-frame clones and omits some. The sample carries more than 120,000 clones, roughly 10% recorded once. The sequenced material came from naive CD4+ T cells from blood. This TCR was recovered from a man between 18 and 35 years old in good health. V and J are TRBV29-1 and TRBJ2-5; 10 nucleotides agree with TRBD1. The J call is uncertain, as TRBJ2-7 better fits the DNA end. The CDR3 coding sequence is TGCAGCGTGATCGGACAGGGGGGCTACGAGCAGTACTTC. It yields the protein CSVIGQGGYEQYF.